What follows are 8 T cell receptor beta chains derived from one specimen sequenced in a study of T cells in localized non-small cell lung cancer. The data were produced by immunoSEQ multiplex PCR, yet TCRdb's version contains in-frame clones alone and is incomplete. The data show some 10,000 clones, about 44% seen once. The sample consisted of lymph node tissue, taken before any cancer treatment. The receptor set was obtained from a woman between 40 and 69 years old with stage I lung adenocarcinoma.

Of note for this clone: Read data end 1 residue before the CDR3 end; the end is taken from the germline J gene. V gene TRBV10-3 combines with J gene TRBJ2-7; 9 bases line up with TRBD1. Germline assignment: CDR1 ENHRY and CDR2 SYGVKD. V lost 1 base, J lost 1 base, and 8 bases stayed unmatched. The CDR3 is made up of 17 amino acids. This CDR3 reads CAISEFTGGQRSYEQYF. The sequenced part of the CDR3 DNA is TGTGCCATCAGTGAGTTCACAGGGGGCCAAAGGTCCTACGAGCAGTAC.

This clone occurred once. This chain uses TRBV6-8 with TRBJ1-2; a weak D match, TRBD1 (5 bases). The CDR3 consists of 14 residues. Germline-derived CDR1 and CDR2 are MNHGY and SAAAGT. V was pared by 2 bases and J by 2 bases, with 9 bases between. The CDR3 loop is CASSYLAGNYGYTF. As DNA, the CDR3 is TGTGCCAGCAGTTACCTGGCAGGGAACTATGGCTACACCTTC.

The chain is built from TRBV19 and TRBJ1-1, with D possibly matching TRBD1 (6 bases). CDR3 size: 17 residues. From germline, CDR1 is LNHDA and CDR2 SQIVND (reference sequence). The V end lost 3 bases, the J end lost 0 bases, and 17 bases lay between the germline ends. The CDR3 sequence is CASSMGGGGPLNTEAFF. DNA of the CDR3: TGTGCCAGTAGTATGGGAGGGGGAGGGCCTCTGAACACTGAAGCTTTCTTT.

This chain connects TRBV1 to TRBJ2-7; the DNA was not used to check the table's D call, TRBD1. TRBV1 is described as a pseudogene. The CDR3 has 15 residues. The CDR3 loop is CASSQGPGNSYEQYF. In DNA form, the CDR3 reads TGCGCCAGCAGCCAAGGTCCAGGGAACTCCTACGAGCAGTACTTC.

V gene TRBV19 combines with J gene TRBJ2-3, with 12 nucleotides matching TRBD2. Germline-derived CDR1 and CDR2 are LNHDA and SQIVND (reference sequence). With V trimmed by 5 bases and J by 3 bases, 3 bases remained unmatched. The CDR3 contains 15 residues. The CDR3 protein is CASSSGLAGTDTQYF. In DNA form, the CDR3 reads TGTGCCAGTAGTTCCGGACTAGCGGGGACAGATACGCAGTATTTT.

The chain is built from TRBV19 and TRBJ2-7; D not certain. The V end lost 3 bases, the J end lost 6 bases, and 9 bases lay between the germline ends. Germline V gene lookup returns CDR1 LNHDA and CDR2 SQIVND (reference sequence). The CDR3 is 12 amino acids. DNA of the CDR3: TGTGCCAGTAGTATTATTCCGGGCGAGCAGTACTTC. Its protein is CASSIIPGEQYF.

The gene calls are TRBV18 and TRBJ2-5, with D perhaps matching TRBD1 (6 bases). The V gene's germline CDR1 is KGHSH and CDR2 LQKENI. The CDR3 extends over 15 amino acids. Trimming removed 2 bases from V and 2 bases from J, with 12 bases in between. CDR3 sequence (DNA): TGTGCCAGCTCACCAGGACAGACGGGGCAAGAGACCCAGTACTTC. It specifies CASSPGQTGQETQYF.

The rearrangement links TRBV30 to TRBJ2-4; D might be TRBD1 (5 bases). The length of the CDR3 is 14 residues. V lost 3 bases, J lost 1 base, and 10 bases lay in between. CDR1 and CDR2 (germline): GTSNPN, SVGIG (reference sequence). CDR3 protein: CAWSPGIAKNIQYF. The CDR3 DNA sequence: TGTGCCTGGAGCCCAGGGATCGCCAAAAACATTCAGTACTTC.